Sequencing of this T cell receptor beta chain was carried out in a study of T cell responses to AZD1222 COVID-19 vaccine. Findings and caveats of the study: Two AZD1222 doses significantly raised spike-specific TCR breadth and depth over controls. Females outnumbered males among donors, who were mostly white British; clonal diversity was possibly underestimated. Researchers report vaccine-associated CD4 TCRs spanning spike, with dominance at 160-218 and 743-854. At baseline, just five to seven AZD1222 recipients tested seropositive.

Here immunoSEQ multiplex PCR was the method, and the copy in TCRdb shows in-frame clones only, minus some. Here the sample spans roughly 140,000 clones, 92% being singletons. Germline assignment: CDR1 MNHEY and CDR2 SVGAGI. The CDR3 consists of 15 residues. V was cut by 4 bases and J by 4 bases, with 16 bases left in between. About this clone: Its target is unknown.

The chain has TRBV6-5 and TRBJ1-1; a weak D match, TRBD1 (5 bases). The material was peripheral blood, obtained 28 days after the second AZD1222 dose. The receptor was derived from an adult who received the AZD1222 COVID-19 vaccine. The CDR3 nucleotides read TGTGCCAGCAGTTCTACCGGGACCCTGGGCACTGAAGCTTTCTTT. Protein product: CASSSTGTLGTEAFF.